This TCR beta chain was identified in a study of cytomegalovirus exposure and HLA in healthy donors. In regard to this clone: The antigen remains unidentified.

There are 16 residues in the CDR3. Germline V gene data show CDR1 as SGHDT and CDR2 as YYEEEE. Unmatched junction bases numbered 4, after V lost 2 bases and J lost 0 bases. 13 Jbeta primers and 60 Vbeta primers were used for the PCR. Assay: immunoSEQ multiplex PCR; the TCRdb copy retains only in-frame clones and omits some. In the table there are almost 200,000 clones, about 80% of which are singletons. Findings of the study overall: As immune exposure information, only CMV serostatus was available. Association of roughly 17,000 TCR beta sequences with HLA alleles was found at 0.05 false discovery rate in a later analysis. Some V segments could not be told apart, so they were left out, TRBV6-2 and TRBV6-3 among them.

V usage is TRBV5-6 and J usage is TRBJ2-1; 8 bases agree with TRBD2. What was sequenced was PBMCs. The source of this sequence is a man aged 30-40 years in good health and CMV-seronegative. The CDR3 loop reads CASSLGLAVSYNEQFF. CDR3 coding DNA: TGTGCCAGCAGCTTAGGACTAGCCGTCTCCTACAATGAGCAGTTCTTC.